Detailed here is one T cell receptor (beta chain). Its antigen is still unknown. Germline-derived CDR1 and CDR2 are SGHVS and FQNEAQ. The CDR3 contains 16 residues. Trimming stripped 1 base from V and 2 bases from J, with 15 bases between. The sample originates from a study of cytomegalovirus exposure and HLA in healthy donors. Study outcomes and limitations: Per a later analysis, HLA-associated TCR beta chains showed more clonal expansion than other, equally common TCR beta chains. In an earlier analysis, about 87% or about 30%: the productive usage of most TCR beta V segments.

Donors had nominal health at sampling but likely had unrecorded immune exposures. The PCR had 60 Vbeta and 13 Jbeta primers. The method was immunoSEQ multiplex PCR; TCRdb's version includes in-frame clones alone and lacks a portion of them. The repertoire holds fewer than 200,000 clones, approximately 78% seen once, with approximately 0.8% in the top ten. J is TRBJ2-7 and V is TRBV7-8; D might be TRBD2 (5 bases). The receptor was isolated from a woman between 18 and 30 years old in good health and CMV-seronegative. Sequencing used PBMCs. CDR3 in amino acids: CASSLVISRRPYEQYF. Written as DNA, the CDR3 is TGTGCCAGCAGCTTAGTTATTTCCAGGAGGCCCTACGAGCAGTACTTC. The variable domain in full, with the rest retrieved from reference TRBV7-8 and TRBJ2-7, is GAGVSQSPRYKVAKRGQDVALRCDPISGHVSLFWYQQALGQGPEFLTYFQNEAQLDKSGLPSDRFFAERPEGSVSTLKIQRTQQEDSAVYLCASSLVISRRPYEQYFGPGTRLTVT.